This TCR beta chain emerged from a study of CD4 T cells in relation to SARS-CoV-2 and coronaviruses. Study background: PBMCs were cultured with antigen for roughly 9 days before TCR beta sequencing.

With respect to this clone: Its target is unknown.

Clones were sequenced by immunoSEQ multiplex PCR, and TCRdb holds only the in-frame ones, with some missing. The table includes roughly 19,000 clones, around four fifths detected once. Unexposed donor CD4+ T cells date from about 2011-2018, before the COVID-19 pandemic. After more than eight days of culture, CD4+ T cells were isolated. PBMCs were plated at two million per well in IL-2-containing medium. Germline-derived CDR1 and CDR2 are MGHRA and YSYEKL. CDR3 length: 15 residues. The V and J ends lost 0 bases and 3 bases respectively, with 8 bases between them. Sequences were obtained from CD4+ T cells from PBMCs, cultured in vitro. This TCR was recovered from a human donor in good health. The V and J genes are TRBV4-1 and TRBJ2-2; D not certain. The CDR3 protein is CASSQDASYTGELFF. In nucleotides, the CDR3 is TGCGCCAGCAGCCAAGATGCCAGCTACACCGGGGAGCTGTTTTTT.